The clone carrying this T cell receptor (beta chain) has only a few counts. Antigen unknown. This entry is derived from a study of post-analysis software for immune sequencing data. Findings of the study overall: Under F measure analysis, samples from one preparation batch co-clustered strongly. Compared against controls, patients with multiple sclerosis displayed significantly lower normalized Chao1 diversity. With TRBV5-6, TRBV5-1 and TRBV20-1 included, 5 or 6 TRBV segments were more frequent in patients than in controls.

Trimming removed 1 base from V and 5 bases from J, with 8 bases in between. In germline, CDR1 is LGHNA, CDR2 YSLEER. CDR3 length: 14 amino acids. Carried by the TCR beta cDNA libraries were unique molecular identifiers. Using its own MiXCR run on the PCR reads, TCRdb lists one record per CDR3 protein. This repertoire shows 700,000 to 900,000 distinct CDR3 sequences, around 42% found once; its top ten account for roughly 4.5%. The source material was blood. The V gene is TRBV4-3, the J gene TRBJ1-4; D gene uncertain. The sequence was collected from a girl aged 5-17 years with multiple sclerosis. The CDR3 DNA reads TGCGCCAGCAGCCAAGGACTGTCAAATGAAAAACTGTTTTTT. Protein product: CASSQGLSNEKLFF.